What follows describes a single TCR beta chain. Antigen specificity is unknown. This sample was taken from a study of shared clonotypes between healthy human individuals. General study findings and limits: Generation probability values for non-shared clonotypes were lower than those for clonotypes shared by all four donors. Although depth was large, rarefaction showed that sequencing of the sorted subsets was incomplete.

CDR3 size: 14 residues. The V and J ends lost 0 bases and 0 bases respectively, with 5 bases between them. CDR1 is SGHDT, CDR2 YYEEEE, per germline. Roughly 210 ng DNA, 25,000 to 30,000 T cell genomes, went into each sorted-subset replicate PCR. TCRdb keeps only in-frame clones here, not all; method: immunoSEQ multiplex PCR. The data show about 980,000 clones, with around 80% seen just once and about 1.5% held by the top ten. The chain carries TRBV5-6 and TRBJ2-3; D not resolved. Material for sequencing was memory CD4+ T cells sorted from blood. Sample subset: CD45RA-negative fraction. This TCR came from a man younger than 30 in good health. CDR3 amino acids: CASSLGVSTDTQYF. The CDR3 DNA reads TGTGCCAGCAGCTTGGGGGTTAGCACAGATACGCAGTATTTT.